These 2 T cell receptor beta chains share one sample of origin, sequenced in a study of T cell changes during pregnancy in multiple sclerosis. Repertoires were generated with immunoSEQ multiplex PCR, while TCRdb's copy carries only in-frame clones and drops some. The sample lists roughly 70,000 clones, around nine tenths occurring once. The sequences come from peripheral blood, collected in the third trimester of pregnancy. These receptors were taken from a female donor with multiple sclerosis, enrolled in a pregnancy study.

V is TRBV30 and J is TRBJ1-1, with unresolved D. V lost 1 base and J 10 bases, leaving 13 bases between the germline ends. The CDR3 sequence is 12 residues long. The germline gives CDR1 GTSNPN, CDR2 SVGIG (reference sequence). In nucleotides, the CDR3 is TGTGCCTGGAGTGATCAACACCTTGGAGCTTTCTTT. Protein sequence: CAWSDQHLGAFF.

This clone was picked up one time. This sequence joins TRBV27 and TRBJ2-7; D remains unclear. V was shortened by 6 bases and J by 0 bases, with 9 bases between the two germline ends. This CDR3 is built from 13 residues. Germline V CDR1 and CDR2: MNHEY, SMNVEV (reference sequence). The CDR3 DNA reads TGTGCCAGCAGGGCATCGGGCTCCTACGAGCAGTACTTC. Residues: CASRASGSYEQYF.